This entry describes one TCR beta chain. The data originate from a study of blood T cells in healthy people across ages. Sample donors were healthy Caucasian individuals that came from Russia, aged 6 to 90. Trimming left V 6 bases short and J 7 bases short, with 16 bases between. The CDR3 runs to 13 residues. CDR1 is MNHEY and CDR2 is SVGAGI in the germline V gene. Combining a sample-barcoded 5' primer with a J-beta primer mix, a second PCR ran for 7 to 11 cycles. TCRdb recomputed calls from the 5' RACE reads with MiXCR, one row per CDR3 protein. The repertoire holds about 1,000,000 distinct CDR3 sequences, less than 50% seen once, with approximately 20% in the top ten.

The chain has TRBV6-5 and TRBJ2-7; D gene ambiguous. The sample was blood. The TCR originated in a woman between 55 and 75 years old in good health. This chain's CDR3 is CASRKEFVYEQYF. Written as DNA, the CDR3 is TGTGCCAGCAGAAAGGAGTTCGTCTATGAGCAGTACTTC.